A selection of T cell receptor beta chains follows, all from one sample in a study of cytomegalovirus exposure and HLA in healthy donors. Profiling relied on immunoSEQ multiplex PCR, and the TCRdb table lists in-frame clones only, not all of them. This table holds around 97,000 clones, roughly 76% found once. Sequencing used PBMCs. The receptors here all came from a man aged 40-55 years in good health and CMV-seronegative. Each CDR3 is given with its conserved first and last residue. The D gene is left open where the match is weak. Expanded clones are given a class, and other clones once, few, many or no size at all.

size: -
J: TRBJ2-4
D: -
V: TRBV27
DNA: TGTGCCAGCAGTTCCCCCGGGGTATCGGCCAAAAACATTCAGTACTTC
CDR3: CASSSPGVSAKNIQYF

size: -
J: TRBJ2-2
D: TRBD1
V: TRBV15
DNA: TGTGCCACCAGCAGGGGACAGGGGTTGGTGATCGGGGAGCTGTTTTTT
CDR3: CATSRGQGLVIGELFF

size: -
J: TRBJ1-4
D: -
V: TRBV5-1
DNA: TGCGCCAGCAGCTTAACAGGAAATGAAAAACTGTTTTTT
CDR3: CASSLTGNEKLFF

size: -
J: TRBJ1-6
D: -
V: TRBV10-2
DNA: TGCGCCAGCAGTAGAGGTGATTCACCCCTCCACTTT
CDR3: CASSRGDSPLHF

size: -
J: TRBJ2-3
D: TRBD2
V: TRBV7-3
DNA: TGTGCCAGCAGCTTATCGGGGGGGGATACGCAGTATTTT
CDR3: CASSLSGGDTQYF

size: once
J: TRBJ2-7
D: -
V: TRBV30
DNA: TGTGCCTGGCAAAGCCTAACAGCACGACTGGGGGGATCCTACGAGCAGTACTTC
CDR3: CAWQSLTARLGGSYEQYF

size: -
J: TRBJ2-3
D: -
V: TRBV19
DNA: TGTGCCAGTAGTATTTCTACGAGGGATACGCAGTATTTT
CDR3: CASSISTRDTQYF

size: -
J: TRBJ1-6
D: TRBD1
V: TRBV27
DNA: TGTGCCAGCAGTTTAGGGGCAGGGGGTTCACCCCTCCACTTT
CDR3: CASSLGAGGSPLHF

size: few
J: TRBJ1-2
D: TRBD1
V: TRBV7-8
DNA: TGTGCCAGCAGCGCGTACCGGGACAGGGGGCGAGAAGGCTACACCTTC
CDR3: CASSAYRDRGREGYTF

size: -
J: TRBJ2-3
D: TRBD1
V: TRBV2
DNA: TGTGCCAGCAAGGACAGGGCAGATACGCAGTATTTT
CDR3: CASKDRADTQYF

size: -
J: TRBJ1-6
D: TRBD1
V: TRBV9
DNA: TGTGCCAGCAGCGAGGGGGGCAGGGGGCGAGGCTCACCCCTCCACTTT
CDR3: CASSEGGRGRGSPLHF

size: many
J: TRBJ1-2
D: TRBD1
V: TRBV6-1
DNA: TGTGCCAGCAGTGAAAGTGTGTCGGGACAGGGATCCTATGGCTACACCTTC
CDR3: CASSESVSGQGSYGYTF

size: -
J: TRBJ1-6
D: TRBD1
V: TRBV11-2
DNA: TGTGCCAGCAGCCCTAGACAGGGATATAATTCACCCCTCCACTTT
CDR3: CASSPRQGYNSPLHF

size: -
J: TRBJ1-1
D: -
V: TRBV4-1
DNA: TGCGCCAGCAGCGCCCCACAGGGAACCGGCGAAGCTTTCTTT
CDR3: CASSAPQGTGEAFF

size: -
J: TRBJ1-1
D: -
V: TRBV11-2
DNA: TGTGCCAGCAGCCGGGGCTCTAGCGGAAACACTGAAGCTTTCTTT
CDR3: CASSRGSSGNTEAFF

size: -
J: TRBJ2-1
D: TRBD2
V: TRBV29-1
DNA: TGCAGCGTTGAGTTGCTAGCGGGGGGGCATAGTCTAGAGCAGTTCTTC
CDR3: CSVELLAGGHSLEQFF

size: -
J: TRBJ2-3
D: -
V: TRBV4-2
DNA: TGTGCCAGCAGCCAAGATCCTAACACAGATACGCAGTATTTT
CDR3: CASSQDPNTDTQYF

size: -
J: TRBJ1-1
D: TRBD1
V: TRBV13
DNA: TGTGCCAGCAGCTTTACGGGACAGGGGATGAACACTGAAGCTTTCTTT
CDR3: CASSFTGQGMNTEAFF

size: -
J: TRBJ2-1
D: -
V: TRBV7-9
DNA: TGTGCCACCACCCTGGGGACAGGCGGGGGCAATGAGCAGTTCTTC
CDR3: CATTLGTGGGNEQFF